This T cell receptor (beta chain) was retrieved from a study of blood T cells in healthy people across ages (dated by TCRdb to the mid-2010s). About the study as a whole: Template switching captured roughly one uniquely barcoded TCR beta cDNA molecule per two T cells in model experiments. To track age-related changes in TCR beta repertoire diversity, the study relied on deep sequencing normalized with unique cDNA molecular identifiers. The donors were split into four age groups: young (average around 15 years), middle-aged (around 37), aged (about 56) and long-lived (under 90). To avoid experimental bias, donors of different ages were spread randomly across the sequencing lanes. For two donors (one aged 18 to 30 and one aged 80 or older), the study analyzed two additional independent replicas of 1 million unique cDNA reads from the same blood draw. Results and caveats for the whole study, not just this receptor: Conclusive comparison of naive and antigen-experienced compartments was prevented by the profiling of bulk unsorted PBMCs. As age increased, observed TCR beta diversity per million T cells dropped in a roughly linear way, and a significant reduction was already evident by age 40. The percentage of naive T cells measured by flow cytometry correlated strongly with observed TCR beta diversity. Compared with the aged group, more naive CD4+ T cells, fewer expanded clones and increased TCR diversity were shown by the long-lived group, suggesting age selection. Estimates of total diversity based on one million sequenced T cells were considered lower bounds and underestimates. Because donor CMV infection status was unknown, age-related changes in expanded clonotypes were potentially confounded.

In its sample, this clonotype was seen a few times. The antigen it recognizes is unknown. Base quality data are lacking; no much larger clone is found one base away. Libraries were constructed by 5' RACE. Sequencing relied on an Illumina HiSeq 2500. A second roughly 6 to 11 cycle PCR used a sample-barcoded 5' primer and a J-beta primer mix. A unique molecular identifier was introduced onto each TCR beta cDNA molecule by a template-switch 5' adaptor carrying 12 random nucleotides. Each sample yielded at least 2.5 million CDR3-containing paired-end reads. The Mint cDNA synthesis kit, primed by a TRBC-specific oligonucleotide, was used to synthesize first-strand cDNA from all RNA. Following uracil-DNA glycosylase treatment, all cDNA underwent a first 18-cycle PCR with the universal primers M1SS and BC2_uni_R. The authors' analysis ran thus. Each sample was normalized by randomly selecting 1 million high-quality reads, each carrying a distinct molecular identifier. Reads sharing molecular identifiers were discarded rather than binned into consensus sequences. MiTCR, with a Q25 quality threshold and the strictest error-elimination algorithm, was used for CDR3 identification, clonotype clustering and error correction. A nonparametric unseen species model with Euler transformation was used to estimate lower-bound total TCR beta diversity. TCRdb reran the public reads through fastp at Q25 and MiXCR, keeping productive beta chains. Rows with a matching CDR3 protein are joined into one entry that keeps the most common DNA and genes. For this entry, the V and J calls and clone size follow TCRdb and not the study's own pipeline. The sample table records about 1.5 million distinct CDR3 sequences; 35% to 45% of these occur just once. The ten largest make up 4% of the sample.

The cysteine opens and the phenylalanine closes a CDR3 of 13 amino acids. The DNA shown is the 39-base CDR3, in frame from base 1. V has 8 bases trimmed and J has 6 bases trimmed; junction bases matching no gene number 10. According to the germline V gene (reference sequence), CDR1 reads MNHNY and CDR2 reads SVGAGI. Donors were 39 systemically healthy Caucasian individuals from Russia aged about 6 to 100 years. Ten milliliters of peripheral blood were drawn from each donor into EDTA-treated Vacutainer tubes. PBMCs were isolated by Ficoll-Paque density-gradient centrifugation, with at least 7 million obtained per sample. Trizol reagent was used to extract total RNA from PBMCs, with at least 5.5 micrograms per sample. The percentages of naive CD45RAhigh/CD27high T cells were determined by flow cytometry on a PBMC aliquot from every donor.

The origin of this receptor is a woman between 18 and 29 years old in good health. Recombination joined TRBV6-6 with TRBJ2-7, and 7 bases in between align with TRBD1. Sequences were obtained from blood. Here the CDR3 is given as CASGSTGAREQYF. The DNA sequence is TGTGCCAGCGGATCTACAGGGGCCCGCGAGCAGTACTTC.